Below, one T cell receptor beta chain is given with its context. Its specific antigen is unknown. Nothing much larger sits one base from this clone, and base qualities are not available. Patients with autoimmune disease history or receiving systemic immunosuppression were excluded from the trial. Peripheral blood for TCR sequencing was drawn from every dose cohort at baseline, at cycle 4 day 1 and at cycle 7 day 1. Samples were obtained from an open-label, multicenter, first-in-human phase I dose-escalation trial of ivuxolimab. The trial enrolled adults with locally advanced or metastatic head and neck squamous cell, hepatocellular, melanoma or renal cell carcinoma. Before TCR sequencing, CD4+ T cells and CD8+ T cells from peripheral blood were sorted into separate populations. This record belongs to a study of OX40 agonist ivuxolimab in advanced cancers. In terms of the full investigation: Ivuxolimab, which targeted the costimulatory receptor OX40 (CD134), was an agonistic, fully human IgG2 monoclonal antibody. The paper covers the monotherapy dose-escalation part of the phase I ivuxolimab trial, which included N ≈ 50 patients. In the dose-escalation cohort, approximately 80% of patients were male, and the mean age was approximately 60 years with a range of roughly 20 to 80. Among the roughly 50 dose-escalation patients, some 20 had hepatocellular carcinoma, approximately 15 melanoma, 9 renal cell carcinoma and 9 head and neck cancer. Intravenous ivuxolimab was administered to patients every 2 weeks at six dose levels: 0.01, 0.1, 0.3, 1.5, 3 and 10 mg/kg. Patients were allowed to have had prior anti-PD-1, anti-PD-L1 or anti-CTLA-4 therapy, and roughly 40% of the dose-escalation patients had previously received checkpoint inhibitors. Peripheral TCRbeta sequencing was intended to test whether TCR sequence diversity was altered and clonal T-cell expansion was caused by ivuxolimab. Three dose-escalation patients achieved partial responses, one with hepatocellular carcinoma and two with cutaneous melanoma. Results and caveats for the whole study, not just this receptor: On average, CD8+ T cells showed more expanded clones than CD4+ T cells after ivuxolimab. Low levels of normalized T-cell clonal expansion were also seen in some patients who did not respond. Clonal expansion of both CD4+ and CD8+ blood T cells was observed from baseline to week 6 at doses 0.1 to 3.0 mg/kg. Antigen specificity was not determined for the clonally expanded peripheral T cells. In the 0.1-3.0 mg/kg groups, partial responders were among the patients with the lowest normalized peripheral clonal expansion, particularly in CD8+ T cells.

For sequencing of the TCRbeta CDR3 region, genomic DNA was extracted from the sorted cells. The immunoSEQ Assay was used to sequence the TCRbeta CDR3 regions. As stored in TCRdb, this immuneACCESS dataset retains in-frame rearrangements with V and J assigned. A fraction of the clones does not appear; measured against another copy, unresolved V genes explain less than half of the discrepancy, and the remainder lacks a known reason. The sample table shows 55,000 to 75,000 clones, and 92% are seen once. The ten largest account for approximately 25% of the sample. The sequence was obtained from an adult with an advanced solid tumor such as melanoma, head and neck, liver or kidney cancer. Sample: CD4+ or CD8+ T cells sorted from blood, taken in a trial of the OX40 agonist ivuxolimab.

The nucleotides are TGTGCCAGCAGTTTCAATGGTGGGAGTCCGCAGTATTTT. Its protein product is CASSFNGGSPQYF. The V gene is TRBV28 and the J gene is TRBJ2-3, and the D gene may be TRBD2, 5 bases matching. The V and J ends are trimmed by 3 bases and 10 bases, leaving 14 bases between them. CDR1 is given as MDHEN and CDR2 as SYDVKM, both from the germline V gene. From the cysteine up to the phenylalanine, the CDR3 has a length of 13 residues. The read is trimmed to its CDR3 DNA, 39 bases read in frame from base 1.